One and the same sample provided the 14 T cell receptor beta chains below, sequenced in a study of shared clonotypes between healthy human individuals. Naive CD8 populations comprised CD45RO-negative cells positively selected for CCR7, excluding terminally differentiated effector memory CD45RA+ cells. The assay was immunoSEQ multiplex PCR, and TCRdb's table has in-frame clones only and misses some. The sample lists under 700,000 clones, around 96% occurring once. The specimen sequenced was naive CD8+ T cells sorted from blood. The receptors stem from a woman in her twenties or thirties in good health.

The CDR3 region has the DNA TGCGCCAGCAGTACAGGGGCGGGCCAGCCCCAGCATTTT. It encodes CASSTGAGQPQHF. The genes are TRBV4-1 and TRBJ1-5; 7 bases match TRBD1. The germline V gene has CDR1 MGHRA and CDR2 YSYEKL. This CDR3 region has 13 residues. J gave up 7 bases and V 6 bases, and 6 bases lay outside the gene matches.

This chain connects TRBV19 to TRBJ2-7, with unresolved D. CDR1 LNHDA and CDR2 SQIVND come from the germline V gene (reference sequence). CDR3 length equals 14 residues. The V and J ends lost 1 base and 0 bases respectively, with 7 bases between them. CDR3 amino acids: CASSIGISSYEQYF. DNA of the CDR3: TGTGCCAGTAGTATAGGGATTAGCTCCTACGAGCAGTACTTC.

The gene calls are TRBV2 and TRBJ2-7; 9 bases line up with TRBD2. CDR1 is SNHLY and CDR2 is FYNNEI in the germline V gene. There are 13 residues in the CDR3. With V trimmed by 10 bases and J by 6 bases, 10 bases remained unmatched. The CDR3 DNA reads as TGTGCCACCCAGATAGCGGGGGTTCGCGAGCAGTACTTC. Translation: CATQIAGVREQYF.

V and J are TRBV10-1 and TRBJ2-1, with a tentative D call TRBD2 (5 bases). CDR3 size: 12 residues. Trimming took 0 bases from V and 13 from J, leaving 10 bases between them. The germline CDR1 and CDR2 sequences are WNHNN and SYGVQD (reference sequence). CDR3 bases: TGCGCCAGCAGTGAGTCCCCTAGCTACCAGTTCTTC. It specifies CASSESPSYQFF.

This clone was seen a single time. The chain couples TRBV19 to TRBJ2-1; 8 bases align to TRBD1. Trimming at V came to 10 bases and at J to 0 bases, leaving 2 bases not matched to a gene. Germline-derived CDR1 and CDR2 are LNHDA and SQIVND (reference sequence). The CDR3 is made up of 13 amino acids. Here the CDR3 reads CATGTGSYNEQFF. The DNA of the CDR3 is TGTGCCACCGGGACAGGCTCCTACAATGAGCAGTTCTTC.

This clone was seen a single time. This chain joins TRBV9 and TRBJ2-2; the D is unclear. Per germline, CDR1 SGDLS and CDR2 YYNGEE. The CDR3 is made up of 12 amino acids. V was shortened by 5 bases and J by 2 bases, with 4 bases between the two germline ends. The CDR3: CASRSNTGELFF. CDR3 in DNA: TGTGCCAGCAGGTCCAACACCGGGGAGCTGTTTTTT. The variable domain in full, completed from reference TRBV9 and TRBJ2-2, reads DSGVTQTPKHLITATGQRVTLRCSPRSGDLSVYWYQQSLDQGLQFLIQYYNGEERAKGNILERFSAQQFPDLHSELNLSSLELGDSALYFCASRSNTGELFFGEGSRLTVL.

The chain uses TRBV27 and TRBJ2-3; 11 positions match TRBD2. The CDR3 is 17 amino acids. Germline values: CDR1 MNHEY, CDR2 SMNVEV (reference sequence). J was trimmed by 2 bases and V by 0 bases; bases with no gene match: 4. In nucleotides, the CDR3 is TGTGCCAGCAGTTTATCGAGACTAGCGGGGTCCACAGATACGCAGTATTTT. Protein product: CASSLSRLAGSTDTQYF.

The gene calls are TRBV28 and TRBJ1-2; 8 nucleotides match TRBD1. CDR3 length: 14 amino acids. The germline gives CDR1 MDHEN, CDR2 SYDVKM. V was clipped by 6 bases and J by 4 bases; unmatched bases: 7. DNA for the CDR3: TGTGCCAGCAGCCTCGACAGGGGCGGCTATGGCTACACCTTC. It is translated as CASSLDRGGYGYTF.

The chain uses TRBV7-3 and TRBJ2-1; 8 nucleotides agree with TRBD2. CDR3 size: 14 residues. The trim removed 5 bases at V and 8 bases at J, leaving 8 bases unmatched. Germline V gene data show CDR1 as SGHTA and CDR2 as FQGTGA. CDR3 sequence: CASSPAGVGDEQFF. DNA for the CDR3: TGTGCCAGCAGCCCAGCGGGAGTAGGCGATGAGCAGTTCTTC.

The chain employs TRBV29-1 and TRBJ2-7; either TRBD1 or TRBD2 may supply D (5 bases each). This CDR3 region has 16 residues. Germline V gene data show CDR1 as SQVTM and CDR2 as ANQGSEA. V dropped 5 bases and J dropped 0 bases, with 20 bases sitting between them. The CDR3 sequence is CSVRDWGRAGSYEQYF. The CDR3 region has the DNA TGCAGCGTTCGCGACTGGGGCAGGGCGGGCTCCTACGAGCAGTACTTC.

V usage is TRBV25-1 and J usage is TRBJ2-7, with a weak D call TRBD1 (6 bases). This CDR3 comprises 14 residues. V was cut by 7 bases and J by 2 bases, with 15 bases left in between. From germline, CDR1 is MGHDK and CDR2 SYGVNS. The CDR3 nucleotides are TGTGCCAGCACCCCAGGGGTGGGCCCCTACGAGCAGTACTTC. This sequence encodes CASTPGVGPYEQYF.

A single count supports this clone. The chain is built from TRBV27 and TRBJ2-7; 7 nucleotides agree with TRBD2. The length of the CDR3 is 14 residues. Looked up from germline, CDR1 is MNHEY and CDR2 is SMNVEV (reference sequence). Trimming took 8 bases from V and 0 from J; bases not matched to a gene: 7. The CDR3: CASYGGSSSYEQYF. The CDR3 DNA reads TGTGCCAGCTATGGCGGGAGTAGCTCCTACGAGCAGTACTTC.

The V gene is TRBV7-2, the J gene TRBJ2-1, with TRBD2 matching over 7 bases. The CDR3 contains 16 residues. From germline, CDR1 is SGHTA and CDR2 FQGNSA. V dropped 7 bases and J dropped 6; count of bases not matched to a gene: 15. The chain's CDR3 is CASTGGWGGPSNEQFF. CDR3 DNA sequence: TGTGCCAGCACCGGGGGGTGGGGCGGGCCCTCCAATGAGCAGTTCTTC.

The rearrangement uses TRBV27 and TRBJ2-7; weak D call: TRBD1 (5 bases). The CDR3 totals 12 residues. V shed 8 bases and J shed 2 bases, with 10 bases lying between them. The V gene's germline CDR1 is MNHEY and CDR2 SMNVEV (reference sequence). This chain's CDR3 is CASGQRTYEQYF. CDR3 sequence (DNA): TGTGCCAGCGGACAAAGAACCTACGAGCAGTACTTC.